A selection of T cell receptor beta chains follows, all from one sample in a study of blood T cell repertoires in COVID-19. Libraries were prepared by immunoSEQ multiplex PCR; TCRdb keeps only in-frame clonotypes and omits some of them. The table includes around 200,000 clones, 88% detected once. The specimen was peripheral blood. Receptors were obtained from a man in his forties with acute or convalescent COVID-19. Both conserved end residues are part of each CDR3. D genes are given only for firm matches. Size tells how often a clone was seen (once, few, many) or the class of an expanded clone, and some rows leave it out.

TRBV11-2,NA,TRBJ2-3,NA,TGTGCCAGCAGCTTAGTCGGGTTAGATACGCAGTATTTT,CASSLVGLDTQYF
TRBV24-1,TRBD2,TRBJ2-3,NA,TGTGCCACCAGTGATTGGACTAGCGGGAGCACAGATACGCAGTATTTT,CATSDWTSGSTDTQYF
TRBV3-1/TRBV3-2,TRBD1,TRBJ1-2,NA,TGTGCCAGCAGCCAACAGGGGGTCCCTCAGCATGGCTACACCTTC,CASSQQGVPQHGYTF
TRBV7-9,TRBD1,TRBJ1-3,few,TGTGCCGTTCGCAGGGGGTCTGGAAACACCATATATTTT,CAVRRGSGNTIYF
TRBV7-2,NA,TRBJ1-2,NA,TGTGCCAGCAGCTTAGGGGGGAGGGATCGTGGCTACACCTTC,CASSLGGRDRGYTF
TRBV27,TRBD1,TRBJ1-1,NA,TGTGCCAGCAGTTACGGGACAGCGAACACTGAAGCTTTCTTT,CASSYGTANTEAFF
TRBV6-5,NA,TRBJ1-2,NA,TGTGCCAGCAGGGAGAACGGATACTATGGCTACACCTTC,CASRENGYYGYTF
TRBV2,TRBD1,TRBJ2-5,once,TGTGCCAGCAGCGGACAGGGGGTAGAGACCCAGTACTTC,CASSGQGVETQYF
TRBV15,TRBD1,TRBJ1-2,NA,TGTGCCACCAGCTCCCCCATCAGGGGGAGAAACTATGGCTACACCTTC,CATSSPIRGRNYGYTF
TRBV5-1,NA,TRBJ1-4,NA,TGCGCCAGCAGCTTGTACGGGAATGGGGCTAATGAAAAACTGTTTTTT,CASSLYGNGANEKLFF
TRBV5-6,NA,TRBJ2-7,NA,TGTGCCAGCAGCTTGGGCTCAGGGTATTACGAGCAGTACTTC,CASSLGSGYYEQYF
TRBV10-2,NA,TRBJ2-1,NA,TGCGCCAGCAGTACCCATACATTACACTCCTACAATGAGCAGTTCTTC,CASSTHTLHSYNEQFF
TRBV4-1,NA,TRBJ2-1,NA,TGCGCCAGCAGCCAAGCCCCCTTGGTCGCGGGGAGATACAATGAGCAGTTCTTC,CASSQAPLVAGRYNEQFF
TRBV10-3,NA,TRBJ1-1,few,TGTGCCATCAGTGAGGAGTCAGGGGAAGCTTTCTTT,CAISEESGEAFF
TRBV6-5,NA,TRBJ2-7,NA,TGTGCCAGCAGTTACGGGGGCGAGAAGCCCTACGAGCAGTACTTC,CASSYGGEKPYEQYF
TRBV19,TRBD2,TRBJ2-7,NA,TGTGCCAGTTCTCAAGGACTAGCGGGAGAGGGGCAGTACTTC,CASSQGLAGEGQYF
TRBV2,TRBD1,TRBJ1-5,few,TGTGCCAGCGGCGGAGCGACAGGGAACCAGCCCCAGCATTTT,CASGGATGNQPQHF
TRBV6-5,TRBD1,TRBJ1-3,once,TGTGCCAGCCACGGGTGGGACAGCTCTGGAAACACCATATATTTT,CASHGWDSSGNTIYF
TRBV18,NA,TRBJ2-5,NA,TGTGCCAGCTCACCGCTACAGCAAGAGACCCAGTACTTC,CASSPLQQETQYF
TRBV9,NA,TRBJ2-1,NA,TGTGCCAGCAGGGAACCCGGGTCACCGACCTACAATGAGCAGTTCTTC,CASREPGSPTYNEQFF
TRBV3-1/TRBV3-2,NA,TRBJ1-1,NA,TGTGCCAGCAGCCAAGGGGAGGCCTCAAGGGCTGAAGCTTTCTTT,CASSQGEASRAEAFF
TRBV10-1,TRBD2,TRBJ2-3,few,TGCGCCAGCAAAGCGGGGGACACAGATACGCAGTATTTT,CASKAGDTDTQYF
TRBV5-4,TRBD1,TRBJ1-1,NA,TGTGCCAGCAGATCGGGACAGGGGGTTGGTGAAGCTTTCTTT,CASRSGQGVGEAFF
TRBV10-1,TRBD1,TRBJ2-1,NA,TGCGCCAGCAGTGGGGACAGGGGTAATGAGCAGTTCTTC,CASSGDRGNEQFF
TRBV7-2,NA,TRBJ1-5,NA,TGTGCCAGCAGCTTAGTGGCAGGCAGATATAGCAATCAGCCCCAGCATTTT,CASSLVAGRYSNQPQHF
TRBV6-6,TRBD1,TRBJ2-1,NA,TGTGCCAGCAGTTACTCCTGGGACAGGGGCCGCAATGAGCAGTTCTTC,CASSYSWDRGRNEQFF
TRBV19,NA,TRBJ1-2,NA,TGTGCCAGTAGTATGTCAGACATGATGGGTGGCTACACCTTC,CASSMSDMMGGYTF
TRBV3-1/TRBV3-2,NA,TRBJ1-4,NA,TGTGCCAGCAGCCAGCCGGGACACGGTGAAAAACTGTTTTTT,CASSQPGHGEKLFF
TRBV5-1,NA,TRBJ1-6,NA,TGCGCCAGCAGCTTGGAACCGGGAATTTCACCCCTCCACTTT,CASSLEPGISPLHF
TRBV18,TRBD2,TRBJ2-1,NA,TGTGCCAGCTCACCGGGGCGGGAGGGAGGTGAGCAGTTCTTC,CASSPGREGGEQFF
TRBV10-1,NA,TRBJ2-2,NA,TGCGCCCCCCCCGTGGGGCTGAACACCGGGGAGCTGTTTTTT,CAPPVGLNTGELFF
TRBV7-8,NA,TRBJ1-2,once,TGTGCCAGCAGCTTAGCCCCAGACTCCTATGGCTACACCTTC,CASSLAPDSYGYTF
TRBV13,TRBD1,TRBJ2-7,once,TGTGCCAGCAGCCCCCGGGACAGGGCCTACGAGCAGTACTTC,CASSPRDRAYEQYF
TRBV3-1/TRBV3-2,NA,TRBJ2-7,NA,TGTGCCAGCAGCCAAGAATCCGACAGACTCTACGAGCAGTACTTC,CASSQESDRLYEQYF
TRBV20-1,NA,TRBJ2-1,NA,TGCAGTGCAGGGGAATGGGAGCAGTTCTTC,CSAGEWEQFF